The 21 T cell receptor beta chains below all came from one sample that was sequenced in a study of vaccination and CD4 T cells after COVID-19. Which antigens these TCRs recognize remains unknown. Treatment described: approximately nine-day PBMC culture with coronavirus spike peptide pools or control peptides (ViraFEST assay). The study sequenced cultured CD4+ T cell DNA using the Oncomine TCR Beta short-read assay. Using its own MiXCR run on the PCR reads, TCRdb lists one record per CDR3 protein. The data show some 12,000 distinct CDR3 sequences, approximately 45% seen once. The sample taken for sequencing was CD4+ T cells from blood, cultured in vitro. All receptors come from a human donor who had recovered from COVID-19.

This rearrangement joins TRBV7-9 to TRBJ2-5, with D perhaps being TRBD1 or TRBD2 (7 bases each). Trimming took off 5 bases at V and 5 bases at J, with 15 bases between the two ends. Looked up from germline, CDR1 is SEHNR and CDR2 is FQNEAQ (reference sequence). This CDR3 spans 14 amino acids. The chain's CDR3 is CASSQGGHGETQYF. CDR3 in DNA: TGTGCCAGCAGCCAGGGGGGGCACGGGGAGACCCAGTACTTC. Variable domain in full (rest from reference TRBV7-9 and TRBJ2-5): DTGVSQNPRHKITKRGQNVTFRCDPISEHNRLYWYRQTLGQGPEFLTYFQNEAQLEKSRLLSDRFSAERPKGSFSTLEIQRTEQGDSAMYLCASSQGGHGETQYFGPGTRLLVL.

The J gene is TRBJ1-6, the V gene TRBV6-5; D gene ambiguous. CDR1 and CDR2 from the germline V gene are MNHEY and SVGAGI. The CDR3 length is 17 residues. Trimming stripped 0 bases from V and 14 bases from J, with 23 bases between. The CDR3 protein is CASSYSARASLNWALHF. The CDR3 DNA reads as TGTGCCAGCAGTTACTCAGCCCGGGCCTCGTTAAATTGGGCCCTCCACTTT.

This chain links TRBV7-3 with TRBJ1-2; D is uncertain. V dropped 1 base and J dropped 6 bases, with 9 bases sitting between them. This CDR3 contains 13 residues. Per germline, CDR1 SGHTA and CDR2 FQGTGA. The CDR3 here is CASSLSRQDGYTF. CDR3 bases: TGTGCCAGCAGCTTAAGCAGGCAGGATGGCTACACCTTC.

This chain joins TRBV20-1 and TRBJ2-7, with D uncertain. The V gene lost 3 bases and the J gene lost 3 bases, with 9 bases spanning the gap. The CDR3 is 12 amino acids. Germline CDR1 is DFQATT and CDR2 is SNEGSKA (reference sequence). The CDR3 DNA sequence: TGCAGTGCTAGGTCAGTAAACTACGAGCAGTACTTC. It codes for CSARSVNYEQYF.

The CDR3 reads CASSLWGGGIWYNSPLHF. The DNA of the CDR3 is TGTGCCAGCAGTTTATGGGGGGGAGGTATTTGGTATAATTCACCCCTCCACTTT. V usage is TRBV28 and J usage is TRBJ1-6; perhaps TRBD1 as D (5 bases). The CDR3 covers 18 residues. CDR1 is MDHEN, CDR2 SYDVKM, per germline. V was pared by 0 bases and J by 4 bases, with 16 bases between.

The chain uses TRBV7-8 and TRBJ2-7; no clear D. The ends were cut back, 4 bases at V and 3 bases at J, with 10 bases in the middle. CDR1 is SGHVS and CDR2 is FQNEAQ in the germline V gene. This CDR3 spans 13 amino acids. CDR3 protein: CASSSAPDYEQYF. CDR3 DNA sequence: TGTGCCAGCAGCTCCGCGCCGGACTACGAGCAGTACTTC. The variable domain in full, with the rest retrieved from reference TRBV7-8 and TRBJ2-7, is GAGVSQSPRYKVAKRGQDVALRCDPISGHVSLFWYQQALGQGPEFLTYFQNEAQLDKSGLPSDRFFAERPEGSVSTLKIQRTQQEDSAVYLCASSSAPDYEQYFGPGTRLTVT.

The sample holds a few counts of this clonotype. J is TRBJ2-1 and V is TRBV15; D is undetermined. The CDR3 consists of 11 residues. Germline CDR1 and CDR2: LNHNV and YYDKDF (reference sequence). The V gene lost 3 bases and the J gene lost 8 bases, with 5 bases spanning the gap. DNA for the CDR3: TGTGCCACCAGCAGTTTCCATGAGCAGTTCTTC. Translated: CATSSFHEQFF. Drawing the rest from reference TRBV15 and TRBJ2-1, the complete variable domain is DAMVIQNPRYQVTQFGKPVTLSCSQTLNHNVMYWYQQKSSQAPKLLFHYYDKDFNNEADTPDNFQSRRPNTSFCFLDIRSPGLGDTAMYLCATSSFHEQFFGPGTRLTVL.

This clonotype was found once. The rearrangement joins TRBV20-1 to TRBJ2-1; possibly TRBD2 for D (5 bases). Germline values: CDR1 DFQATT, CDR2 SNEGSKA (reference sequence). The CDR3 spans 12 residues. V was clipped by 6 bases and J by 7 bases, with 13 bases between them. As DNA, the CDR3 is TGCAGTGCCGCGGGCTACTGGAATGAGCAGTTCTTC. Translating gives CSAAGYWNEQFF.

The rearrangement links TRBV6-2 or TRBV6-3 to TRBJ1-2, with TRBD1 as a possible D gene (6 bases). The CDR3 is 14 amino acids. Trimming removed 6 bases at V and 8 bases at J, with 19 bases between. CDR1 MNHEY and CDR2 SVGEGT come from the germline V gene. The CDR3 nucleotides read TGTGCCAGCAGCCGCGGGGGGCTGCTGGTAGGCTACACCTTC. Its protein is CASSRGGLLVGYTF.

CDR3 protein: CASSPPTSGRQDTQYF. The DNA of the CDR3 is TGTGCCAGCAGCCCCCCGACTAGCGGGAGGCAAGATACGCAGTATTTT. The chain carries TRBV14 and TRBJ2-3, with 13 bases fitting TRBD2. V dropped 4 bases and J dropped 5; count of bases not matched to a gene: 6. The CDR3 has 16 residues. Germline CDR1 is SGHDN and CDR2 is FVKESK. The complete variable domain, with remaining parts taken from reference TRBV14 and TRBJ2-3, reads EAGVTQFPSHSVIEKGQTVTLRCDPISGHDNLYWYRRVMGKEIKFLLHFVKESKQDESGMPNNRFLAERTGGTYSTLKVQPAELEDSGVYFCASSPPTSGRQDTQYFGPGTRLTVL.

The genes are TRBV28 and TRBJ1-5; D is uncertain. CDR3 size: 15 residues. Germline CDR1 and CDR2: MDHEN and SYDVKM. Trimming pared 3 bases from V and 0 bases from J, leaving 9 bases between. CDR3 amino acids: CASSFSLSSNQPQHF. Here the CDR3 DNA reads TGTGCCAGCAGTTTCAGTTTAAGTAGCAATCAGCCCCAGCATTTT. Looking up the rest from reference TRBV28 and TRBJ1-5 gives the full variable domain: DVKVTQSSRYLVKRTGEKVFLECVQDMDHENMFWYRQDPGLGLRLIYFSYDVKMKEKGDIPEGYSVSREKKERFSLILESASTNQTSMYLCASSFSLSSNQPQHFGDGTRLSIL.

V usage is TRBV12-2 and J usage is TRBJ2-1; the DNA was not compared with TRBD1, the D call given in the table. TRBV12-2 is reported as a pseudogene. The CDR3 length is 13 residues. In DNA form, the CDR3 reads TGTGCAAGTCGCAGAACCGGGAACAATGAGCAGTTCTTC. This translates into CASRRTGNNEQFF.

The genes are TRBV27 and TRBJ2-7; TRBD1 or TRBD2 may be the D gene (6 bases each). CDR3 length: 13 residues. The ends were cut back, 5 bases at V and 6 bases at J, with 14 bases in the middle. Germline loops: CDR1 MNHEY, CDR2 SMNVEV (reference sequence). As DNA, the CDR3 is TGTGCCAGCAGTCCTAGGGGGGAAGGCGAGCAGTACTTC. The encoded protein is CASSPRGEGEQYF.

J is TRBJ2-5 and V is TRBV2; D is perhaps TRBD1 (6 bases). CDR3 length: 13 residues. The germline CDR1 and CDR2 sequences are SNHLY and FYNNEI. V lost 4 bases and J 4 bases, leaving 10 bases between the germline ends. The CDR3 loop reads CASSGQDRETQYF. As DNA, the CDR3 is TGTGCCAGCAGTGGACAGGACCGAGAGACCCAGTACTTC.

The chain links TRBV6-1 to TRBJ2-5, with 8 positions matching TRBD1. In germline, CDR1 is MNHNS, CDR2 SASEGT. The CDR3 extends over 13 amino acids. V trimming: 8 bases; J trimming: 4 bases; junction bases outside the gene matches: 6. The CDR3 is CASQDRGRETQYF. The DNA of the CDR3 is TGTGCCAGCCAAGACAGGGGAAGAGAGACCCAGTACTTC.

This clonotype showed up just once. V and J are TRBV7-8 and TRBJ2-5; D unclear. The CDR3 has 15 amino acids. Trimming pared 5 bases from V and 1 base from J, leaving 14 bases between. Germline CDR1 and CDR2: SGHVS and FQNEAQ. For the CDR3, the DNA is TGTGCCAGCAGCCGAACCACCGGCTGCCAAGAGACCCAGTACTTC. This codes for CASSRTTGCQETQYF. The complete variable domain, with remaining parts taken from reference TRBV7-8 and TRBJ2-5, reads GAGVSQSPRYKVAKRGQDVALRCDPISGHVSLFWYQQALGQGPEFLTYFQNEAQLDKSGLPSDRFFAERPEGSVSTLKIQRTQQEDSAVYLCASSRTTGCQETQYFGPGTRLLVL.

V usage is TRBV7-8 and J usage is TRBJ2-7; D possibly corresponds to TRBD2 (5 bases). V gave up 4 bases and J gave up 0 bases, with 16 bases separating them. This CDR3 is built from 16 residues. Germline V gene lookup returns CDR1 SGHVS and CDR2 FQNEAQ. The CDR3 DNA reads as TGTGCCAGCAGCTCCGCGGTGCGAGGGAGCTCCTACGAGCAGTACTTC. Translated: CASSSAVRGSSYEQYF. The variable domain in full, with the rest retrieved from reference TRBV7-8 and TRBJ2-7, is GAGVSQSPRYKVAKRGQDVALRCDPISGHVSLFWYQQALGQGPEFLTYFQNEAQLDKSGLPSDRFFAERPEGSVSTLKIQRTQQEDSAVYLCASSSAVRGSSYEQYFGPGTRLTVT.

This clonotype was seen a few times. The chain uses TRBV7-8 and TRBJ1-6, with TRBD1 as a possible D gene (6 bases). Between the trimmed V and J ends, which lost 1 base and 10 bases, there was a span of 11 bases. The CDR3 is 14 amino acids. Germline V gene lookup returns CDR1 SGHVS and CDR2 FQNEAQ. The CDR3 DNA reads as TGTGCCAGCAGCTTAGGGGGGACACAATCACCCCTCCACTTT. This sequence encodes CASSLGGTQSPLHF.

J is TRBJ2-4 and V is TRBV20-1; D is uncertain. V lost 3 bases, J lost 1 base, and 10 bases lay in between. The CDR3 covers 14 residues. The germline V gene encodes CDR1 DFQATT and CDR2 SNEGSKA (reference sequence). The CDR3, as DNA: TGCAGTGCTAGCGAAGCTATGGCCAAAAACATTCAGTACTTC. The encoded protein is CSASEAMAKNIQYF.

The chain is built from TRBV11-2 and TRBJ2-7; perhaps TRBD1 as D (8 bases). The V gene's germline CDR1 is SGHAT and CDR2 FQNNGV. Between the trimmed V and J ends, which lost 4 bases and 0 bases, there was a span of 13 bases. This CDR3 has 15 amino acids. The CDR3 spells CASSSTGGGSYEQYF. For the CDR3, the DNA is TGTGCCAGCAGCTCTACAGGGGGGGGCTCCTACGAGCAGTACTTC.

This clonotype has a handful of counts. The rearrangement links TRBV21-1 to TRBJ2-5; the tabulated D call, TRBD2, remains unverified against the DNA. TRBV21-1 is a pseudogene locus. The CDR3 covers 16 residues. The CDR3 DNA reads TGTGCCAGCAGCGACCCTAGACTAGCGGGGAGGGAGACCCAGTACTTC. It is translated as CASSDPRLAGRETQYF.